A selection of T cell receptor beta chains follows, all from one sample in a study of beta chain features in type 1 diabetes. Profiling relied on immunoSEQ multiplex PCR, and the TCRdb table lists in-frame clones only, not all of them. The sample shows 280,000 or so clones, about 15% of them seen only once. The sequenced sample consisted of naive CD4+ T cells from blood. The receptors were gathered from a man younger than 30 with type 1 diabetes. Both conserved end residues are trimmed from each CDR3. Not every row has a clone size; where given, it reads once, few, many or a size class.

clone_size: .; v_call: TRBV28; cdr3_aa: ASSTASGASSYNEQF
clone_size: few; v_call: TRBV6-5; cdr3_aa: ASSYPLGNEQF
clone_size: few; v_call: TRBV5-6; cdr3_aa: ASSLAPSGRSYNEQF
clone_size: .; v_call: TRBV7-9; cdr3_aa: ASSVRRESSYEQY
clone_size: few; v_call: TRBV9; cdr3_aa: ASSVAGTGYGYT
clone_size: few; v_call: TRBV19; cdr3_aa: ASSDRGTEAF
clone_size: .; v_call: TRBV6-5; cdr3_aa: ASSYNGQGAPDTQY
clone_size: .; v_call: TRBV7-9; cdr3_aa: ASSLIQGTDTQY
clone_size: few; v_call: TRBV11-2; cdr3_aa: ASRSVGGPGSTEAF
clone_size: few; v_call: TRBV7-2; cdr3_aa: ASSLVASSGTYNEQF
clone_size: few; v_call: TRBV5-4; cdr3_aa: ASTRGGGWNTEAF
clone_size: .; v_call: TRBV29-1; cdr3_aa: SVPGQNNYGYT
clone_size: few; v_call: TRBV11-2; cdr3_aa: ASSFMFSNEQF
clone_size: few; v_call: TRBV30; cdr3_aa: AWSVWTSTSNTDTQY
clone_size: .; v_call: TRBV5-4; cdr3_aa: ASSLSGRAADTQY
clone_size: .; v_call: TRBV6-1; cdr3_aa: ASGTQGRETQY
clone_size: .; v_call: TRBV6-6; cdr3_aa: ASSSRLASNEQF
clone_size: .; v_call: TRBV7-2; cdr3_aa: ASSFYRSSNQPQH
clone_size: few; v_call: TRBV2; cdr3_aa: ASSYTEAF
clone_size: few; v_call: TRBV30; cdr3_aa: AWRVAGAGETQY
clone_size: .; v_call: TRBV9; cdr3_aa: ASSTTGGYTEAF
clone_size: .; v_call: TRBV25-1; cdr3_aa: ASSGDSYGYT
clone_size: few; v_call: TRBV7-2; cdr3_aa: ASSSSGGNEQF
clone_size: .; v_call: TRBV5-6; cdr3_aa: ASSFSYYEQY
clone_size: .; v_call: TRBV5-1; cdr3_aa: ASSAGDRPSYGYT
clone_size: few; v_call: TRBV5-1; cdr3_aa: ASRRMEGTRITGELF